This is a list of T cell receptor beta chains from one sample in a study of beta chain features in type 1 diabetes. Only in-frame clones appear in the TCRdb table, and some are missing; sequencing was by immunoSEQ multiplex PCR. This table holds about 150,000 clones, approximately 9.1% found once. The specimen sequenced was central memory CD4+ T cells from blood. Receptors were obtained from a woman younger than 35 in good health. The CDR3 runs from the conserved cysteine through the conserved F or W. D genes are given only for firm matches. The size entry is marked missing in some rows and otherwise reads once, few, many or a size class.

v_gene,j_gene,abundance,d_gene,CDR3aa,CDR3nt
TRBV7-2,TRBJ2-7,.,.,CASSLSAQEAYEQYF,TGTGCCAGCAGCTTATCAGCCCAAGAGGCCTACGAGCAGTACTTC
TRBV25-1,TRBJ2-5,few,.,CASSEESPGARETQYF,TGTGCCAGCAGTGAAGAGTCTCCAGGGGCGCGAGAGACCCAGTACTTC
TRBV5-1,TRBJ2-6,few,.,CASSFQGTGANVLTF,TGCGCCAGCAGCTTTCAGGGGACTGGGGCCAACGTCCTGACTTTC
TRBV7-2,TRBJ2-7,few,.,CASSLAQSGSYEQYF,TGTGCCAGCAGCTTAGCCCAATCAGGGTCCTACGAGCAGTACTTC
TRBV5-1,TRBJ1-3,few,.,CASSLEQSGNTIYF,TGCGCCAGCAGCTTGGAACAGTCTGGAAACACCATATATTTT
TRBV11-1,TRBJ1-1,few,.,CASSLESAEAFF,TGTGCCAGCAGCTTAGAATCAGCTGAAGCTTTCTTT
TRBV5-4,TRBJ2-7,.,.,CASSLDVTSYEQYF,TGTGCCAGCAGCTTGGACGTCACTTCCTACGAGCAGTACTTC
TRBV5-1,TRBJ1-2,few,.,CASSLGRGRSYGYTF,TGCGCCAGCAGCTTAGGTAGGGGAAGAAGCTATGGCTACACCTTC
TRBV6-5,TRBJ2-6,few,.,CATSIDIRANVLTF,TGTGCCACTAGCATCGATATTAGGGCCAACGTCCTGACTTTC
TRBV21-1,TRBJ2-7,once,.,CASSEKSPTEDEQYF,TGTGCCAGCAGCGAGAAATCTCCCACGGAGGACGAGCAGTACTTC
TRBV11-1,TRBJ2-7,.,.,CASSLAQTYEQYF,TGTGCCAGCAGCTTAGCCCAAACCTACGAGCAGTACTTC
TRBV30,TRBJ1-1,.,TRBD1,CAWSGTGGEAFF,TGTGCCTGGAGCGGAACAGGGGGCGAAGCTTTCTTT
TRBV7-9,TRBJ1-1,few,.,CASSRDWGGEAFF,TGTGCCAGCAGTCGAGACTGGGGGGGTGAAGCTTTCTTT
TRBV5-1,TRBJ2-2,.,.,CASLPNPGGTGELFF,TGCGCCAGCCTTCCTAATCCCGGGGGCACCGGGGAGCTGTTTTTT
TRBV9,TRBJ2-3,few,.,CASSVAGVTDTQYF,TGTGCCAGCAGCGTAGCGGGGGTGACAGATACGCAGTATTTT
TRBV30,TRBJ2-7,.,TRBD2,CAGSGGSYEQYF,TGTGCCGGAAGCGGGGGCTCCTACGAGCAGTACTTC
TRBV19,TRBJ2-7,.,.,CASSIGGERSSYEQYF,TGTGCCAGTAGTATAGGTGGGGAGCGAAGCTCCTACGAGCAGTACTTC
TRBV30,TRBJ2-3,.,TRBD2,CAWSLGLAGGPGTDTQYF,TGTGCCTGGAGTCTGGGACTAGCGGGAGGGCCGGGCACAGATACGCAGTATTTT
TRBV2,TRBJ2-1,.,.,CASRQDEQFF,TGTGCCAGCAGACAGGATGAGCAGTTCTTC
TRBV18,TRBJ1-5,few,TRBD1,CASSQGARRQPQHF,TGTGCCAGCTCACAGGGGGCGCGAAGGCAGCCCCAGCATTTT
TRBV27,TRBJ2-3,.,TRBD2,CASSGDLTSGSEDTQYF,TGTGCCAGCAGTGGGGACCTGACTAGCGGGAGTGAAGATACGCAGTATTTT
TRBV4-2,TRBJ2-1,few,TRBD2,CASSQGLAGENEQFF,TGTGCCAGCAGCCAAGGACTAGCGGGAGAAAATGAGCAGTTCTTC
TRBV6-1,TRBJ1-1,.,.,CASSFDSEAFF,TGTGCCAGCAGTTTCGACAGTGAAGCTTTCTTT
TRBV4-1,TRBJ1-4,few,TRBD1,CASTGGIFEKLFF,TGCGCCAGCACAGGGGGGATATTTGAAAAACTGTTTTTT
TRBV9,TRBJ2-3,.,.,CASSPGGTDTQYF,TGTGCCAGCAGCCCAGGCGGCACAGATACGCAGTATTTT
TRBV2,TRBJ1-2,.,TRBD1,CASRGPGQGPANYGYTF,TGTGCCAGCAGGGGTCCGGGACAGGGGCCAGCTAACTATGGCTACACCTTC
TRBV6-6,TRBJ2-7,.,TRBD1,CASKDRAYEQYF,TGTGCCAGCAAGGACAGGGCCTACGAGCAGTACTTC
TRBV5-4,TRBJ2-7,few,TRBD2,CASSQVGTTSYEQYF,TGTGCCAGCAGCCAAGTCGGGACTACTTCCTACGAGCAGTACTTC
TRBV29-1,TRBJ2-7,.,.,CSVTTTYEQYF,TGCAGCGTTACAACTACTTACGAGCAGTACTTC
TRBV7-2,TRBJ2-4,few,.,CASSQVPRGNIQYF,TGCGCCAGCAGCCAAGTTCCCAGGGGAAACATTCAGTACTTC
TRBV9,TRBJ1-4,.,.,CASSGTGTTNEKLFF,TGTGCCAGCAGCGGAACAGGGACAACTAATGAAAAACTGTTTTTT
TRBV7-8,TRBJ2-4,.,TRBD2,CASSLSGLGRGDKNIQYF,TGTGCCAGCAGCTTATCGGGACTAGGGCGGGGAGACAAAAACATTCAGTACTTC
TRBV4-1,TRBJ2-5,few,.,CASSLADQETQYF,TGCGCCAGCAGCCTAGCGGATCAAGAGACCCAGTACTTC
TRBV11-2,TRBJ2-1,.,TRBD1,CASSFRQGARNEQFF,TGTGCCAGCAGCTTCAGACAGGGGGCTCGGAATGAGCAGTTCTTC
TRBV6-5,TRBJ1-2,.,TRBD1,CASVSRDRRSYTF,TGTGCCAGCGTATCCCGGGACAGACGAAGCTACACCTTC
TRBV25-1,TRBJ2-7,.,.,CASRLAYEQYF,TGTGCCAGCAGACTAGCCTACGAGCAGTACTTC
TRBV6-5,TRBJ1-4,few,.,CASSQRKATNEKLFF,TGTGCCAGCAGTCAGCGGAAGGCAACTAATGAAAAACTGTTTTTT
TRBV29-1,TRBJ2-5,.,.,CSVLGGAETQYF,TGCAGCGTCCTTGGAGGGGCAGAGACCCAGTACTTC
TRBV7-9,TRBJ2-2,few,.,CASSSGQSEGGELFF,TGTGCCAGCAGCTCAGGACAGTCCGAGGGCGGGGAGCTGTTTTTT
TRBV18,TRBJ1-1,.,.,CASSPKGDTEAFF,TGTGCCAGCTCACCGAAGGGGGACACTGAAGCTTTCTTT
TRBV30,TRBJ2-1,few,.,CAWSAAGTGYNEQFF,TGTGCCTGGAGTGCTGCCGGGACTGGCTACAATGAGCAGTTCTTC
TRBV7-2,TRBJ2-3,.,.,CASSFRGTDTQYF,TGTGCCAGCAGCTTCCGGGGCACAGATACGCAGTATTTT
TRBV5-1,TRBJ1-1,few,TRBD1,CASSLALDRGVTEAFF,TGCGCCAGCAGCTTGGCTCTTGACAGGGGTGTCACTGAAGCTTTCTTT
TRBV5-4,TRBJ2-7,few,TRBD2,CASSWTSGGTYEQYF,TGTGCCAGCAGCTGGACTAGCGGGGGGACCTACGAGCAGTACTTC
TRBV6-1,TRBJ2-1,.,TRBD2,CASETSGGDEQFF,TGTGCCAGTGAGACTAGCGGGGGGGATGAGCAGTTCTTC
TRBV6-5,TRBJ1-2,.,TRBD1,CANVTGHYGYTF,TGTGCCAACGTGACAGGGCACTATGGCTACACCTTC
TRBV7-2,TRBJ1-3,.,.,CASSSLTGGNTIYF,TGTGCCAGCAGCTCCCTCACGGGGGGAAACACCATATATTTT
TRBV18,TRBJ2-2,few,.,CASSPEGLTGELFF,TGTGCCAGCTCACCAGAGGGACTCACCGGGGAGCTGTTTTTT
TRBV11-3,TRBJ2-3,few,.,CASSFSGRGDTQYF,TGTGCCAGCAGCTTCTCAGGGCGGGGAGATACGCAGTATTTT
TRBV6-1,TRBJ1-1,.,.,CASNPGVTEAFF,TGTGCCAGCAACCCGGGGGTCACTGAAGCTTTCTTT
TRBV7-7,TRBJ2-1,few,.,CASSLGGGHLDEQFF,TGTGCTAGCAGCTTAGGCGGGGGCCACTTGGATGAGCAGTTCTTC
TRBV5-1,TRBJ2-5,.,.,CASSTNRQGGETQYF,TGCGCCAGCAGCACTAACCGACAGGGAGGAGAGACCCAGTACTTC
TRBV18,TRBJ2-1,few,TRBD2,CASSPITSGSNEQFF,TGTGCCAGCTCACCAATAACTAGCGGGAGTAATGAGCAGTTCTTC
TRBV5-4,TRBJ2-2,few,TRBD1,CASSLRTGNTGELFF,TGTGCCAGCAGCTTGAGGACAGGGAATACCGGGGAGCTGTTTTTT
TRBV11-3,TRBJ2-7,.,TRBD1,CASSPQGTGSVEQYF,TGTGCCAGCAGCCCCCAGGGGACAGGGTCGGTCGAGCAGTACTTC
TRBV18,TRBJ2-3,.,TRBD1,CASSPGQGTDTQYF,TGTGCCAGCTCACCAGGACAGGGCACAGATACGCAGTATTTT
TRBV14,TRBJ2-7,few,.,CASSQSGRGPSGEQYF,TGTGCCAGCAGCCAAAGCGGCAGGGGTCCGTCGGGGGAGCAGTACTTC
TRBV7-2,TRBJ2-1,.,TRBD1,CASSPNAGQVYNEQFF,TGTGCCAGCAGCCCGAACGCGGGACAGGTCTACAATGAGCAGTTCTTC